The rows below give T cell receptor beta chains drawn from one sample of a study of blood T cell repertoires in COVID-19. Sequencing was performed with immunoSEQ multiplex PCR; in TCRdb, only in-frame clones are kept and a portion is missing. In the table there are about 460,000 clones, approximately 91% of which are singletons. Specimen: PBMCs or T cells enriched from blood (not recorded which). These receptor sequences come from a woman aged 55-69 years who had recovered from COVID-19. Both conserved end residues are part of each CDR3. A D gene is named only where the DNA matches it firmly. The size of a clone is reported for some rows only, either as once, few or many, or as a class for expanded clones.

d_call,clone_size,j_call,v_call,cdr3_nt,cdr3_aa
-,-,TRBJ2-3,TRBV5-4,TGTGCCAGCAGCCGGGACAACACAGATACGCAGTATTTT,CASSRDNTDTQYF
-,few,TRBJ1-1,TRBV29-1,TGCAGCGTTGAAGTCAATTTACGGACTGAAGCTTTCTTT,CSVEVNLRTEAFF
-,-,TRBJ2-3,TRBV5-1,TGCGCCAGCAGCCCCGCAGGATACACAGATACGCAGTATTTT,CASSPAGYTDTQYF
-,-,TRBJ1-2,TRBV10-3,TGTGCCACCGCCGAGGGCTATGGCTACACCTTC,CATAEGYGYTF
TRBD1,-,TRBJ1-2,TRBV2,TGTGCCAGCAGGACGGACAGGCTTCTCGGCTACACCTTC,CASRTDRLLGYTF
-,once,TRBJ2-1,TRBV15,TGTGCCACCAGCAGAGATCGGCTAGCTTTTGGGAATGAGCAGTTCTTC,CATSRDRLAFGNEQFF
TRBD2,-,TRBJ2-1,TRBV5-1,TGCGCCAGCAGCTTAGCGGGGGGTACGGGCAATGAGCAGTTCTTC,CASSLAGGTGNEQFF
-,-,TRBJ2-4,TRBV28,TGTGCCAGCAGAAAAACTGGACAGACCGGCATTCAGTACTTC,CASRKTGQTGIQYF
-,-,TRBJ2-2,TRBV12-1,TGTGCCAGCAGCGCGCCGGGACAGGGGACCGGGGAGCTGTTTTTT,CASSAPGQGTGELFF
-,-,TRBJ1-2,TRBV5-1,TGCGCCAGCAGCTTGGACCCGACAGACTATGGCTACACCTTC,CASSLDPTDYGYTF
-,-,TRBJ2-5,TRBV11-2,TGTGCCAGCAGCGCCGGACTGAGAGAGACCCAGTACTTC,CASSAGLRETQYF
TRBD1,-,TRBJ1-3,TRBV5-1,TGCGCCAGCAGCTTTGGGACAGGGGGCAGTGGAAACACCATATATTTT,CASSFGTGGSGNTIYF
TRBD2,-,TRBJ2-1,TRBV5-4,TGTGCCAGCGGACTAGGCGCCCCCCCAACGGCCAATGAGCAGTTCTTC,CASGLGAPPTANEQFF
-,few,TRBJ2-3,TRBV29-1,TGCAGCGTTCCCGGGACAACTAGCACAGATACGCAGTATTTT,CSVPGTTSTDTQYF
TRBD1,-,TRBJ1-2,TRBV29-1,TGCAGCGTTGACCCGACAGGGAAAGGCTACACCTTC,CSVDPTGKGYTF
TRBD1,few,TRBJ1-1,TRBV5-6,TGTGCCAGCAGCTTGGGTTACAGGGGAGAATACACTGAAGCTTTCTTT,CASSLGYRGEYTEAFF
-,-,TRBJ1-1,TRBV7-9,TGCGCCAGCAGCCACGGACACCTGAACACTGAAGCTTTCTTT,CASSHGHLNTEAFF
TRBD1,-,TRBJ2-1,TRBV6-5,TGTGCCAGCAGTCCGGCCGGGACAGCTTACAATGAGCAGTTCTTC,CASSPAGTAYNEQFF
-,few,TRBJ1-2,TRBV7-9,TGTGCCAGCAGCCTAAGTTACTATGGCTACACCTTC,CASSLSYYGYTF
TRBD1,-,TRBJ1-2,TRBV18,TGTGCCAGCTCACAACCCGGGACAGGGGTCGGCTATGGCTACACCTTC,CASSQPGTGVGYGYTF
-,-,TRBJ1-5,TRBV30,TGTGCCTGGAGTCGCGGCAGTCTCTACAATCAGCCCCAGCATTTT,CAWSRGSLYNQPQHF
-,-,TRBJ1-2,TRBV19,TGTGCCAGTAGTAGAGCGACAGATCCTAACTATGGCTACACCTTC,CASSRATDPNYGYTF
-,-,TRBJ1-5,TRBV5-1,TGCGCCAGCAGCTTGGGGGACAATAGCAATCAGCCCCAGCATTTT,CASSLGDNSNQPQHF
-,once,TRBJ1-1,TRBV27,TGTGCCAGCAGTGATACAGGGTGGGACACTGAAGCTTTCTTT,CASSDTGWDTEAFF
TRBD2,once,TRBJ2-3,TRBV5-1,TGCGCCAGCAGGTTCGGACTAGCGGGGGCCACAGATACGCAGTATTTT,CASRFGLAGATDTQYF
-,-,TRBJ1-2,TRBV12-3/TRBV12-4,TGTGCCAGCAGTCAGTCTAACTATGGCTACACCTTC,CASSQSNYGYTF
TRBD1,-,TRBJ1-2,TRBV28,TGTGCCAGCAGCGTCGACAGGGTAGATGGCTACACCTTC,CASSVDRVDGYTF
TRBD1,few,TRBJ1-5,TRBV2,TGTGCCAGCAGTCGGACAGGGGGAGGGCAGCCCCAGCATTTT,CASSRTGGGQPQHF
-,-,TRBJ1-3,TRBV6-5,TGTGCCACCACACGGGACAATGGAAACACCATATATTTT,CATTRDNGNTIYF
TRBD2,once,TRBJ2-7,TRBV2,TGTGCCAGCAGTGAATTCTTGGGAGTAGCGGGGTTAAAGTCCTACGAGCAGTACTTC,CASSEFLGVAGLKSYEQYF
-,-,TRBJ2-1,TRBV5-1,TGCGCCAGCAGCACTGGGACTTTCAGCTCCTACAATGAGCAGTTCTTC,CASSTGTFSSYNEQFF
-,once,TRBJ2-7,TRBV27,TGTGCCAGCAGTTTCAAGATCAAAGGGGCCTACGAGCAGTACTTC,CASSFKIKGAYEQYF
-,few,TRBJ2-2,TRBV7-2,TGTGCCAGCAGCTTAGTTGAAAAGCTCACCGGGGAGCTGTTTTTT,CASSLVEKLTGELFF
-,-,TRBJ1-2,TRBV3-1/TRBV3-2,TGTGCCAGCAGCCAAGCAGGGCTAGGGAACTATGGCTACACCTTC,CASSQAGLGNYGYTF
-,-,TRBJ1-1,TRBV5-1,TGCGCCAGCAGCTCGTCGGAGGGTGGTGGCACTGAAGCTTTCTTT,CASSSSEGGGTEAFF
TRBD2,once,TRBJ2-1,TRBV9,TGTGCCAGCAGCACGAGTGGGACTAGCGGGGGTCGGGAGCAGTTCTTC,CASSTSGTSGGREQFF
TRBD2,-,TRBJ2-3,TRBV7-2,TGTGCCAGCAGCTTAGCCGGGACTAGGACAGATACGCAGTATTTT,CASSLAGTRTDTQYF
-,once,TRBJ1-4,TRBV29-1,TGCAGCGTATACACGGGGGGTAATGAAAAACTGTTTTTT,CSVYTGGNEKLFF
-,-,TRBJ1-1,TRBV10-3,TGTGCCATCACTCGTGGAGACTTTTCCACTGAAGCTTTCTTT,CAITRGDFSTEAFF
TRBD1,-,TRBJ1-6,TRBV3-1/TRBV3-2,TGTGCCAGCAGCCAGGATAGGGGGCGGAATTCACCCCTCCACTTT,CASSQDRGRNSPLHF
-,once,TRBJ1-2,TRBV12-5,TGTGCTAGTGGTACGGCCGGGAGCTACTATGGCTACACCTTC,CASGTAGSYYGYTF
-,-,TRBJ2-7,TRBV5-1,TGCGCCAGCAGTTCCACGGACGAGCAGTACTTC,CASSSTDEQYF
TRBD1,-,TRBJ1-1,TRBV30,TGTGCCTGGAGGGCGACAGGGACGGGTGAAGCTTTCTTT,CAWRATGTGEAFF
TRBD2,-,TRBJ2-2,TRBV5-1,TGCGCCAGCAGCTCGAACGGGGGGGCGAACACCGGGGAGCTGTTTTTT,CASSSNGGANTGELFF
TRBD1,-,TRBJ1-4,TRBV6-5,TGTGCCAGCAGGGCAGGACAGGGATGGGAAAAACTGTTTTTT,CASRAGQGWEKLFF
-,-,TRBJ2-2,TRBV19,TGTGCCAGTAGTATAGTCAATCCCGGGGAGCTGTTTTTT,CASSIVNPGELFF
-,-,TRBJ1-1,TRBV7-2,TGTGCCAGCAGCTTAGGAGGTAGGGGGAGCACTGAAGCTTTCTTT,CASSLGGRGSTEAFF
TRBD2,-,TRBJ2-5,TRBV2,TGTGCCAGCAGCCGGCTAGCGGTAGAGACCCAGTACTTC,CASSRLAVETQYF